This TCR beta chain is drawn from a study of blood T cell repertoires in COVID-19. On the study more broadly: Both acute and convalescent COVID-19 samples were obtained from the United States, Italy and Spain. T cells, B-cell-depleted T cells, or PBMCs provided the cDNA or gDNA that served as material.

As originally analysed: Researchers report that nucleated cell counts were estimated from reference gene primer amplification. Data came from immunoSEQ multiplex PCR; TCRdb stores just in-frame clones and leaves some out. V, J and clone size are taken as reported in that table, and D and trimming were inferred from the DNA itself. The sample contains more than 300,000 clones, roughly 91% of which appear only once. Followed longitudinally, the Seattle patients had been enrolled during active infection. CDR3 size: 14 residues. V gave up 0 bases and J gave up 9 bases; unmatched junction bases: 7. Germline values: CDR1 SGDLS, CDR2 YYNGEE.

The V gene is TRBV9, the J gene TRBJ2-7; 9 bases match TRBD1. The sequence was collected from a woman in her thirties with COVID-19, enrolled during active disease. The source material was peripheral blood. The CDR3 loop reads CASSVEGQGRVQYF. The CDR3 nucleotides are TGTGCCAGCAGCGTAGAGGGACAGGGTAGAGTGCAGTACTTC.